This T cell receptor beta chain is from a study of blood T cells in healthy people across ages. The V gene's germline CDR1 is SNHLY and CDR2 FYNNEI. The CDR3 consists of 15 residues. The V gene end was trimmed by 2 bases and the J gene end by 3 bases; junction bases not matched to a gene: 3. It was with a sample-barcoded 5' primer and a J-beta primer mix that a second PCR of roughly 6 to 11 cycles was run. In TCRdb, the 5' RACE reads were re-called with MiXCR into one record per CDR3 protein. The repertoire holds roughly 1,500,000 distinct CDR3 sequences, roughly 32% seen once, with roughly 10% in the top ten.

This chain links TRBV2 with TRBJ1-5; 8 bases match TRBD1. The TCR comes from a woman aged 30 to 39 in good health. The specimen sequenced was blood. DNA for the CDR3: TGTGCCAGCAGTGAAAACAGGGGGTACAATCAGCCCCAGCATTTT. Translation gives CASSENRGYNQPQHF. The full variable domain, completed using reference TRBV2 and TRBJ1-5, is EPEVTQTPSHQVTQMGQEVILRCVPISNHLYFYWYRQILGQKVEFLVSFYNNEISEKSEIFDDQFSVERPDGSNFTLKIRSTKLEDSAMYFCASSENRGYNQPQHFGDGTRLSIL.